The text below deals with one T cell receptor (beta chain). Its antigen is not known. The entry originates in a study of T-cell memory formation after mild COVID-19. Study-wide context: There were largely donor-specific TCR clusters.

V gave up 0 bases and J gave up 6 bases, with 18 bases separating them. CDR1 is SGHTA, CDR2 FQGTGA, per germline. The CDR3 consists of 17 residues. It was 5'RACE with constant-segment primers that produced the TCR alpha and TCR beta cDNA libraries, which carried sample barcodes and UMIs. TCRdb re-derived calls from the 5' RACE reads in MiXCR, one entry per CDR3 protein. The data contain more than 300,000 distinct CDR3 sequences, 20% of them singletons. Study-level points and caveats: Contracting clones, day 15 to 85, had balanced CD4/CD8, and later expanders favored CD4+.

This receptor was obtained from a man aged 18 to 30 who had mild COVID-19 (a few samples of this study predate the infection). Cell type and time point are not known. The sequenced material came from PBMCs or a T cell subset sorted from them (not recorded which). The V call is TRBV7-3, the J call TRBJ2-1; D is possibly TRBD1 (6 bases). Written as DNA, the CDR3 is TGTGCCAGCAGCTTAACTCCAGAGAGGGACATCAGCAATGAGCAGTTCTTC. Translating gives CASSLTPERDISNEQFF.